This TCR beta chain emerged from a study of blood T cell repertoires in COVID-19. Overall study: PBMCs, B-cell-depleted T cells, or T cells were the source of the cDNA or gDNA that made up the material.

In the original analysis: Estimates of nucleated cell counts were drawn from the amplification of reference gene primers. Sequenced by immunoSEQ multiplex PCR; TCRdb stores in-frame clones only, minus some. V, J and clone size are taken as reported in that table, and D and trimming were inferred from the DNA itself. The table has around 330,000 clones, about 88% seen once. Everyone who took part was roughly 18 to 89 years old, and they came from about 25 US areas. Recovered participants had two consecutive negative NP/OP PCR tests, healthcare professional clearance, or symptom resolution. This CDR3 region has 13 residues. CDR1 and CDR2 from the germline V gene are LGHDT and YNNKEL (reference sequence). V shed 5 bases and J shed 1 base, with 8 bases lying between them.

This rearrangement joins TRBV3-1 (or the pseudogene TRBV3-2) to TRBJ1-1; D possibly corresponds to TRBD1 (5 bases). Sequencing was done on a sample of PBMCs or T cells enriched from blood (not recorded which). The sequence came from a woman aged 40 to 50 who had recovered from COVID-19. CDR3 region: CASSYGQNTEAFF. For the CDR3, the DNA is TGTGCCAGCAGCTATGGACAGAACACTGAAGCTTTCTTT.